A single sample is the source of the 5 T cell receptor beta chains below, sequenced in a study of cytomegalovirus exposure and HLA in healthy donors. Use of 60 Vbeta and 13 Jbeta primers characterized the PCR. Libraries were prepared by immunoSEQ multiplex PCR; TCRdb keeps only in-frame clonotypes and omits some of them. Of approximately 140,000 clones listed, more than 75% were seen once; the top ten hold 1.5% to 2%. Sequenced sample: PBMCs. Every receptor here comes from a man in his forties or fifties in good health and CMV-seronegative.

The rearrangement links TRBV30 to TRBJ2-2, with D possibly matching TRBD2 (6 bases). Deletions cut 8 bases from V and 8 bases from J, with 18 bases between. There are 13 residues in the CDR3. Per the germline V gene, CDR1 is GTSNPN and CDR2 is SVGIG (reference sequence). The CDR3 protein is CAGRSEGIGELFF. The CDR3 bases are TGTGCCGGTCGATCGGAGGGGATTGGGGAGCTGTTTTTT.

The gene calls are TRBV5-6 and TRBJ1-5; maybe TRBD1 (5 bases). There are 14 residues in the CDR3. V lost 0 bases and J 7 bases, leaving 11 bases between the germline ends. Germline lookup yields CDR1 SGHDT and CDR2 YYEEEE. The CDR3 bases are TGTGCCAGCAGCTTGGCCGGGGGACGGCAGCCCCAGCATTTT. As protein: CASSLAGGRQPQHF.

The CDR3 spells CASSQEESGKPYEQYF. The CDR3 nucleotides read TGTGCCAGCAGCCAAGAAGAAAGCGGGAAACCCTACGAGCAGTACTTC. The chain links TRBV4-2 to TRBJ2-7, with 7 bases fitting TRBD2. The CDR3 totals 16 residues. V lost 0 bases to trimming and J lost 2 bases; unmatched junction nucleotides: 7. Germline V gene data show CDR1 as LGHNA and CDR2 as YNFKEQ.

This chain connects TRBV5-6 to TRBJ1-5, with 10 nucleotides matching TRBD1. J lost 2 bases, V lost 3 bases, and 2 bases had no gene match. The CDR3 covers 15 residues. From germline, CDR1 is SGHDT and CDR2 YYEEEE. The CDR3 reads CASSSTGGGNQPQHF. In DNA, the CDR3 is TGTGCCAGCAGCTCGACAGGGGGCGGCAATCAGCCCCAGCATTTT.

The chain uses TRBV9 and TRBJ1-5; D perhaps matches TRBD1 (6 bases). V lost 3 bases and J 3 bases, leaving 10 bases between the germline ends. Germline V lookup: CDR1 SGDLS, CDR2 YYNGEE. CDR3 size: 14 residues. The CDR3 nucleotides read TGTGCCAGCAGCGCCAGGGGTGACAATCAGCCCCAGCATTTT. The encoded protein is CASSARGDNQPQHF.